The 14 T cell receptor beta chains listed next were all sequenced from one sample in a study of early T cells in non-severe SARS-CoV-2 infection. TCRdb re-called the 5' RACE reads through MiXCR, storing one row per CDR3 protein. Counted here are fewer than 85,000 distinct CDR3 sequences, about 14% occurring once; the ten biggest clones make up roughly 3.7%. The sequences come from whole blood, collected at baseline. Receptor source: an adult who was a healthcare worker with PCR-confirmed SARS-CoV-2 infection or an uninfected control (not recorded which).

The CDR3 here is CACRIAGALRGEETQYF. CDR3 sequence (DNA): TGTGCCTGTAGAATAGCGGGAGCCCTCCGCGGGGAAGAGACCCAGTACTTC. The V and J genes are TRBV30 and TRBJ2-5; 9 bases map to TRBD2. The CDR3 runs 17 residues. V gave up 6 bases and J gave up 3 bases; unmatched junction bases: 17. Germline-derived CDR1 and CDR2 are GTSNPN and SVGIG (reference sequence).

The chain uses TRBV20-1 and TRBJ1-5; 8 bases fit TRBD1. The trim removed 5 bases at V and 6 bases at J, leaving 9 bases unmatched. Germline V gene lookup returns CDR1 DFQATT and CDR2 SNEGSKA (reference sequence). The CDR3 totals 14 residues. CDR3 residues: CSASGTGESQPQHF. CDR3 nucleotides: TGCAGTGCTTCCGGGACAGGTGAAAGTCAGCCCCAGCATTTT.

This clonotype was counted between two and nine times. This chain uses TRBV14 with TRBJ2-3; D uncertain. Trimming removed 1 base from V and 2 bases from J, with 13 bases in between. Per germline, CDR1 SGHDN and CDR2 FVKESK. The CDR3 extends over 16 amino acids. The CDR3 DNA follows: TGTGCCAGCAGCCAAGGGCAATACCGCTTCACAGATACGCAGTATTTT. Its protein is CASSQGQYRFTDTQYF.

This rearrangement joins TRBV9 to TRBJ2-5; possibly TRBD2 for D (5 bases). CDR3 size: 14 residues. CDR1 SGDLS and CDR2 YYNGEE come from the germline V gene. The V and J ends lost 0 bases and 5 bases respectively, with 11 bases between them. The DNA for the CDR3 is TGTGCCAGCAGCGTAGGATCGGGGATGGAGACCCAGTACTTC. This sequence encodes CASSVGSGMETQYF.

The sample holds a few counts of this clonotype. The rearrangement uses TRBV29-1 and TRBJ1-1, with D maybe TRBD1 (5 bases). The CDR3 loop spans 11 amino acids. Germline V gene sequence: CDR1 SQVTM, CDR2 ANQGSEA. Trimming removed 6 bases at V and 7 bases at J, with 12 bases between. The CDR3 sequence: CSVPWGIEAFF. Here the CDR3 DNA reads TGCAGCGTCCCTTGGGGGATTGAAGCTTTCTTT.

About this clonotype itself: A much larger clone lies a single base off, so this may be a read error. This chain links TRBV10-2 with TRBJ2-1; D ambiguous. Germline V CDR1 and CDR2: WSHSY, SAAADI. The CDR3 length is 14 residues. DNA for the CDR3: TGCGCCTGCAGTTTGCGTAGCTCCTACAATGAGCAGTTCTTC. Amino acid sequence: CACSLRSSYNEQFF.

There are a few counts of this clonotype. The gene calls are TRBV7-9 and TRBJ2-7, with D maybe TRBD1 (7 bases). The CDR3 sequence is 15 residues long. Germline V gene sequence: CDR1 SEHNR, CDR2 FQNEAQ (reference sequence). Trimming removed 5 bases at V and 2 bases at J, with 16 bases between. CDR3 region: CASSGGGTEPYEQYF. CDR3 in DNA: TGTGCCAGCAGCGGGGGCGGGACAGAACCCTACGAGCAGTACTTC.

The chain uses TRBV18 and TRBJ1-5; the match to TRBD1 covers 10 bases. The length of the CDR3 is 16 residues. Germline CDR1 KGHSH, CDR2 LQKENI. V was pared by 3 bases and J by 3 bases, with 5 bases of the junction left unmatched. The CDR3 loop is CASSPGTGADNQPQHF. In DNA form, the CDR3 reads TGTGCCAGCTCACCCGGGACAGGGGCAGACAATCAGCCCCAGCATTTT.

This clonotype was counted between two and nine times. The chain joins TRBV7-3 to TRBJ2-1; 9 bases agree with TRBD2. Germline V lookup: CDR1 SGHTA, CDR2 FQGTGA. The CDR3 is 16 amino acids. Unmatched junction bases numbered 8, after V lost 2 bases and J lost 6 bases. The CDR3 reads CASSLWGTSRGNEQFF. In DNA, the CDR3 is TGTGCCAGCAGCTTATGGGGGACTAGCCGAGGCAATGAGCAGTTCTTC. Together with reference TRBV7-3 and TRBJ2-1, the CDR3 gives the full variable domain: GAGVSQTPSNKVTEKGKYVELRCDPISGHTALYWYRQSLGQGPEFLIYFQGTGAADDSGLPNDRFFAVRPEGSVSTLKIQRTERGDSAVYLCASSLWGTSRGNEQFFGPGTRLTVL.

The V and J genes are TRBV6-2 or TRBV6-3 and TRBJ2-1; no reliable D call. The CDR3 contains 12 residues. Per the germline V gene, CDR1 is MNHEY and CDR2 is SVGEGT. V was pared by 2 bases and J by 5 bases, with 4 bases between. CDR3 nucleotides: TGTGCCAGCAGTTACCCCCACAATGAGCAGTTCTTC. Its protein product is CASSYPHNEQFF.

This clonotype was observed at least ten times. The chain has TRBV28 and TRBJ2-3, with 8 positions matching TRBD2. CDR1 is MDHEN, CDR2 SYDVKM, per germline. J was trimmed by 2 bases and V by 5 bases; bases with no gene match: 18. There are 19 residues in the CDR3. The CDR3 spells CASSPQRGREFGNTDTQYF. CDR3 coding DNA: TGTGCCAGCAGTCCCCAGCGGGGGCGGGAGTTTGGAAACACAGATACGCAGTATTTT. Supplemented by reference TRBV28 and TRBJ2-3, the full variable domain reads DVKVTQSSRYLVKRTGEKVFLECVQDMDHENMFWYRQDPGLGLRLIYFSYDVKMKEKGDIPEGYSVSREKKERFSLILESASTNQTSMYLCASSPQRGREFGNTDTQYFGPGTRLTVL.

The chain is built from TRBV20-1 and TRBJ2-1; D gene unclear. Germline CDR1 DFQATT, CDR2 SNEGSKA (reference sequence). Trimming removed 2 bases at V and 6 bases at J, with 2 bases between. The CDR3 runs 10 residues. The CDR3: CSARSNEQFF. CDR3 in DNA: TGCAGTGCTAGAAGCAATGAGCAGTTCTTC.

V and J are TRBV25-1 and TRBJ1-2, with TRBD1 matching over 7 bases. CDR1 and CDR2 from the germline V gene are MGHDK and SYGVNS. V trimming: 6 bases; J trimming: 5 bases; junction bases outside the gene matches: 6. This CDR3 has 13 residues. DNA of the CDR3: TGTGCCAGCAGCAAGACAGGGCCGTATGGCTACACCTTC. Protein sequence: CASSKTGPYGYTF.

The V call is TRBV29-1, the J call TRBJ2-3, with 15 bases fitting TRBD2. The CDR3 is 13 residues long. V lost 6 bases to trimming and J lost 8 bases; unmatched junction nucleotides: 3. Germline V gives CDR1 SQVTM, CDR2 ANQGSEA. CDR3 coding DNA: TGCAGCGTAGGGACTAGCGGGAGGAGTACGCAGTATTTT. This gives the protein CSVGTSGRSTQYF.